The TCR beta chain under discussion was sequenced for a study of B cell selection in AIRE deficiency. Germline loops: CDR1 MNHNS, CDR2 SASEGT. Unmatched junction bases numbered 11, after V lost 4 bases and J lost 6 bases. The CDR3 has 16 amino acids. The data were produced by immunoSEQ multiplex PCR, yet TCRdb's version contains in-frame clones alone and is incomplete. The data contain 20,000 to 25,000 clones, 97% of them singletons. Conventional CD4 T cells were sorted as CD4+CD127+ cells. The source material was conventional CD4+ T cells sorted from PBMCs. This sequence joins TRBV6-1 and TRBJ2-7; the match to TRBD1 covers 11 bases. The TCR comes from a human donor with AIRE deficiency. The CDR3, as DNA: TGTGCCAGCAGTGGCCTGGGGACAGGGGGGGAGTCCGAGCAGTACTTC. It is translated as CASSGLGTGGESEQYF.